This TCR beta chain was profiled in a study of vaccination and CD4 T cells after COVID-19. About the study: There were six male and four female convalescents, and two of them were Hispanic. Overlapping peptides covering the spike proteins of SARS-CoV-2, HCoV-NL63, HCoV-OC43 and HCoV-229E were added to stimulate cells.

Cultured CD4+ T-cell DNA underwent Oncomine TCR Beta short-read sequencing. TCRdb re-derived calls from the PCR reads in MiXCR, one entry per CDR3 protein. Counted here are 9,000 to 15,000 distinct CDR3 sequences, approximately 60% occurring once; the ten biggest clones make up 14% to 15%. Looked up from germline, CDR1 is DFQATT and CDR2 is SNEGSKA (reference sequence). Trimming removed 6 bases at V and 2 bases at J, with 23 bases between. The CDR3 has 16 residues. Treatment: roughly 10-day PBMC culture with coronavirus spike peptide pools or control peptides (ViraFEST assay). TCR sequencing followed the expansion of antigen-specific T cells with peptide pools in ViraFEST. IL-2 (approximately 10 IU/ml) and peptide pools (roughly 10 ug/ml) were added to cultures of approximately 2 million PBMCs per well. As for this clonotype: Its antigen is not identified.

This chain links TRBV20-1 with TRBJ2-7; the D gene is possibly TRBD2 (6 bases). The receptor was isolated from a human donor who had recovered from COVID-19. What was sequenced was CD4+ T cells from blood, cultured in vitro. The CDR3 loop reads CSAGTAKSSGTYEQYF. DNA for the CDR3: TGCAGTGCCGGGACTGCCAAGTCTTCCGGCACCTACGAGCAGTACTTC.